This TCR beta chain is drawn from a study of OX40 agonist ivuxolimab in advanced cancers. Looking at the study overall: Hepatocellular carcinoma, melanoma, renal cell or head and neck cancer affected the dose-escalation patients. Three patients showed partial responses: one hepatocellular carcinoma and two cutaneous melanoma cases. Study-level points and caveats: Relative to CD4+ cells, CD8+ T cells on average had more expanded clones. Specificity for antigen went undetermined in the expanded peripheral T cells.

This clone was observed a single time. Antigen: not known. Germline CDR1 GTSNPN, CDR2 SVGIG (reference sequence). CDR3 size: 14 residues. V lost 0 bases and J 1 base, leaving 7 bases between the germline ends. The assay was immunoSEQ multiplex PCR, and TCRdb's table has in-frame clones only and misses some. The sample has tens of thousands of clones; nearly 90% are singletons. The TCR comes from an adult with an advanced solid tumor such as melanoma, head and neck, liver or kidney cancer. The source was CD4+ or CD8+ T cells sorted from blood, collected in a trial of the OX40 agonist ivuxolimab. V and J are TRBV30 and TRBJ1-3; D possibly corresponds to TRBD1 (6 bases). This CDR3 reads CAWSVGGSGNTIYF. Here the CDR3 DNA reads TGTGCCTGGAGTGTAGGGGGTTCTGGAAACACCATATATTTT.